The clone carrying this T cell receptor beta chain showed up just a few times. The antigen is not known. The ends were cut back, 1 base at V and 4 bases at J, with 14 bases in the middle. The germline V gene has CDR1 SEHNR and CDR2 FQNEAQ (reference sequence). The CDR3 runs to 15 residues. The data belong to a study of T cell responses to AZD1222 COVID-19 vaccine. Whole-study findings and limits: White British ancestry dominated among donors, who included more females, and clonal diversity was possibly underestimated. Baseline serostatus was positive in only a handful of AZD1222 recipients. With dominance at 160-218 and 743-854, vaccine-associated CD4 TCRs spanned spike. Nearly half of spike-specific TCRs reportedly target variant regions that are unmutated in the B.1.351 and B.1.1.7 variants.

Some clones are missing from TCRdb's copy, which holds only in-frame ones; the method was immunoSEQ multiplex PCR. Of approximately 110,000 clones in the sample, 82% are singletons; the top ten hold 5%. This specimen consisted of peripheral blood, obtained on day 0 of AZD1222 vaccination. The chain recombines TRBV7-9 with TRBJ2-7, with D tentatively TRBD1 (6 bases). The sequence derives from an adult in good health. The CDR3 here is CASSLDRDFLYEQYF. DNA for the CDR3: TGTGCCAGCAGCTTAGACAGGGATTTTTTGTACGAGCAGTACTTC.